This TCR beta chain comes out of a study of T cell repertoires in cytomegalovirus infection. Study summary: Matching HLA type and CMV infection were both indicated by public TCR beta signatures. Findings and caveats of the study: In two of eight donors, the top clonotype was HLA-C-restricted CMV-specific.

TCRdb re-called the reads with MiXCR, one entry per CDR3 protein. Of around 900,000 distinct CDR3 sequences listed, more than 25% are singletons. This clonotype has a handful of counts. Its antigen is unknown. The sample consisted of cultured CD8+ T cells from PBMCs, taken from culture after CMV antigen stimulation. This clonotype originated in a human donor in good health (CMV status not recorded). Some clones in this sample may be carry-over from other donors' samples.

CDR3 nucleotides: TGCAGCGTTGGGGGACAGGCTTCAGAGCAGTACTTC. Translating it yields CSVGGQASEQYF. This chain links TRBV29-1 with TRBJ2-7, with TRBD1 identical over 8 bases. J was trimmed by 7 bases and V by 4 bases; bases with no gene match: 6. The CDR3 is 12 residues long. Germline loops: CDR1 SQVTM, CDR2 ANQGSEA.